This TCR beta chain was retrieved from a study of cytomegalovirus exposure and HLA in healthy donors. Regarding the study as a whole: Rarity marked most TCR sequences, yet some public TCRs occurred in many donors.

Between the trimmed V and J ends, which lost 5 bases and 9 bases, there was a span of 17 bases. Per germline, CDR1 SGHTA and CDR2 FQGNSA. The CDR3 runs to 14 residues. A multiplex PCR was run with 60 Vbeta primers and 13 Jbeta primers. Method: immunoSEQ multiplex PCR; TCRdb's copy keeps in-frame clones and lacks some. This sample has 100,000 to 150,000 clones, with roughly three quarters found just once. This clone was seen more than once but under ten times. Antigen specificity is unknown. The chain links TRBV7-2 to TRBJ2-1, with D possibly TRBD2 on 6 matching bases. The clonotype was recovered from a woman younger than 30 in good health and CMV-seronegative. Sequenced input: PBMCs. CDR3 bases: TGTGCCAGCAGCCGCCCGGGAGCTGGCGCTGAGCAGTTCTTC. It translates to CASSRPGAGAEQFF.